This T cell receptor beta chain was observed in a study of beta chain features in type 1 diabetes. Study in general: Patient and healthy donor groups were alike in age, gender and cell yields. Study findings and constraints: Type 1 diabetes patients showed a moderate but significant shortening of TCRB CDR3s in all four CD4+ subsets.

On this clone: Antigen unknown.

The study reverse transcribed the entire isolated RNA, so it sequenced expressed TCRB transcripts. TCRdb's table, derived via immunoSEQ multiplex PCR, lists solely in-frame clones and lacks some. The table shows around 280,000 clones, with 15% occurring only once. This CDR3 comprises 13 residues. Germline V gives CDR1 KGHSH, CDR2 LQKENI. The V gene lost 2 bases and the J gene lost 1 base, with 5 bases spanning the gap. This chain links TRBV18 with TRBJ2-5, with D hard to call. Input material: naive CD4+ T cells from blood. The clonotype originates from a man aged 18 to 29 with type 1 diabetes. CDR3 protein: CASSPDSQETQYF. As DNA, the CDR3 is TGTGCCAGCTCACCAGACTCCCAAGAGACCCAGTACTTC.